The present T cell receptor (beta chain) was sequenced within a study of PD-1 blockade in mismatch repair-deficient tumors. Profiling relied on immunoSEQ multiplex PCR, and the TCRdb table lists in-frame clones only, not all of them. Among 80,000 to 130,000 clones listed, approximately 80% were seen once. Material: peripheral blood, obtained roughly 36 weeks after starting pembrolizumab. The source of this sequence is an adult with mismatch repair-deficient cancer.

In nucleotides, the CDR3 is TGCGCCAGCAGCCAAGTCCTGCTAACGGGAGAGACCCAGTACTTC. It yields the protein CASSQVLLTGETQYF. V usage is TRBV4-3 and J usage is TRBJ2-5; D not resolved. Trimming shortened V by 1 base and J by 4 bases, and 13 bases separated the two germline ends. The CDR3 has 15 residues. CDR1 LGHNA and CDR2 YSLEER come from the germline V gene.